This record covers a single T cell receptor beta chain. These data belong to a study of T cell changes during pregnancy in multiple sclerosis. Repertoires were generated with immunoSEQ multiplex PCR, while TCRdb's copy carries only in-frame clones and drops some. The profile shows around 99,000 clones, about 90% of them singletons. Sequences were derived from peripheral blood, sampled in the third trimester of pregnancy. The sequence derives from a female donor in good health, enrolled as a control in a pregnancy study.

CDR3 DNA sequence: TGTGCCAGCAGCGCATGGGACAGAGGGAACACTGAAGCTTTCTTT. Amino acid sequence: CASSAWDRGNTEAFF. The chain recombines TRBV5-6 with TRBJ1-1; TRBD1 matches at 7 bases. This CDR3 has 15 amino acids. Germline lookup yields CDR1 SGHDT and CDR2 YYEEEE. V lost 4 bases, J lost 1 base, and 7 bases stayed unmatched.